This T cell receptor beta chain was observed in a study of cytomegalovirus exposure and HLA in healthy donors. Study-wide results and limits: The authors later found most CMV-associated TCR beta chains appeared HLA-restricted. Cytomegalovirus association was assigned to under 200 TCR beta chains.

Comment on this clone: Its antigen is unidentified.

The junction had 12 bases not matched to a gene; V was cut back by 4 bases and J by 2 bases. The CDR3 spans 18 residues. Germline V gene data show CDR1 as SGHVS and CDR2 as FNYEAQ. Donors in the study were healthy people who gave bone marrow. This PCR relied on a set of 60 Vbeta primers and 13 Jbeta primers. Generated by immunoSEQ multiplex PCR, the TCRdb table keeps only in-frame clones and is missing some. The sample holds approximately 170,000 clones, more than 80% seen once. Sequenced sample: PBMCs. The V and J genes are TRBV7-6 and TRBJ2-3; TRBD2 matches 10 bases. This TCR came from a male donor in good health and CMV-seronegative. CDR3: CASSSHLRSGRPTDTQYF. DNA of the CDR3: TGTGCCAGCAGCTCCCACTTACGTAGCGGGAGGCCCACAGATACGCAGTATTTT. Full variable domain (remainder filled in from reference TRBV7-6 and TRBJ2-3): GAGVSQSPRYKVTKRGQDVALRCDPISGHVSLYWYRQALGQGPEFLTYFNYEAQQDKSGLPNDRFSAERPEGSISTLTIQRTEQRDSAMYRCASSSHLRSGRPTDTQYFGPGTRLTVL.